This entry is about one TCR beta chain. Processed graft tissue released its intraepithelial and lamina propria lymphocytes. Profiled with immunoSEQ multiplex PCR; TCRdb holds only in-frame clones, not every one. The sample has roughly 14,000 clones, around 70% seen once; the top ten hold about 3%. The data originate from a study of graft-versus-host responses after intestinal transplantation. Study-wide background: Every recipient underwent anti-thymocyte globulin induction, then tacrolimus and steroids for roughly 3 years.

CDR1 and CDR2 (germline): SGHAT, FQNNGV. The CDR3 has 15 amino acids. V was trimmed by 3 bases and J by 2 bases, leaving 11 bases between them. The chain recombines TRBV11-2 with TRBJ1-3; D possibly corresponds to TRBD1 (6 bases). The sample was ileum tissue, taken 14 days after transplant. The TCR originated in a human patient who received an intestinal transplant, so some T cells may come from the graft donor. The CDR3 DNA reads TGTGCCAGCAGCTTGAGCAGGGGTACTGGAAACACCATATATTTT. It codes for CASSLSRGTGNTIYF.